This T cell receptor (beta chain) came from a study of T cell responses to AZD1222 COVID-19 vaccine. The protocol was immunoSEQ multiplex PCR, while the TCRdb copy is restricted to in-frame clones and leaves out a portion. Here the sample spans 150,000 or so clones, 90% to 95% being singletons. Details on this clone: The antigen is undetermined.

V shed 7 bases and J shed 0 bases, with 13 bases lying between them. The CDR3 has 15 amino acids. The V gene's germline CDR1 is LNHDA and CDR2 SQIVND (reference sequence). Broader study findings: Spike-specific TCR breadth and depth went up after people got two AZD1222 doses. Spike was spanned by vaccine-associated CD4 TCRs, with dominance at 160-218 and 743-854. Repertoires were collected only later (after the peak T cell response had occurred).

This sequence originates from an adult who received the AZD1222 COVID-19 vaccine. This rearrangement joins TRBV19 to TRBJ1-5, with D maybe TRBD1 (6 bases). Specimen: peripheral blood, collected 28 days after the second AZD1222 dose. The CDR3 is CASTFRGYSNQPQHF. The CDR3 DNA reads as TGTGCCAGTACCTTCAGGGGTTATAGCAATCAGCCCCAGCATTTT.